The next 21 T cell receptor beta chains were all read from a single sample in a study of cytomegalovirus exposure and HLA in healthy donors. Both 60 Vbeta primers and 13 Jbeta primers went into the PCR. Method: immunoSEQ multiplex PCR; TCRdb's copy keeps in-frame clones and lacks some. The table records 90,000 to 150,000 clones, roughly four fifths of them present only once. Material for sequencing was PBMCs. Receptor source: a woman aged 25 to 39 in good health and CMV-seropositive.

This clone has just a few counts. The V gene is TRBV25-1, the J gene TRBJ1-1; 7 bases line up with TRBD1. The CDR3 covers 14 residues. Losses at the gene ends were 3 bases for V and 7 bases for J; bases not matched to a gene: 8. Germline V gene data show CDR1 as MGHDK and CDR2 as SYGVNS. The CDR3 coding sequence is TGTGCCAGCAGTGAGGACAGGCTAGACTTTGAAGCTTTCTTT. Encoded protein: CASSEDRLDFEAFF. Together with reference TRBV25-1 and TRBJ1-1, the CDR3 gives the full variable domain: EADIYQTPRYLVIGTGKKITLECSQTMGHDKMYWYQQDPGMELHLIHYSYGVNSTEKGDLSSESTVSRIRTEHFPLTLESARPSHTSQYLCASSEDRLDFEAFFGQGTRLTVV.

The V call is TRBV5-4, the J call TRBJ1-3, with 7 nucleotides matching TRBD1. The J segment lost 1 base and the V segment lost 4 bases, leaving 5 bases of the junction unmatched. The CDR3 contains 15 residues. From germline, CDR1 is SGHNT and CDR2 YYREEE (reference sequence). The CDR3 reads CASSPSDRSGNTIYF. For the CDR3, the DNA is TGTGCCAGCAGCCCGTCGGACAGGTCTGGAAACACCATATATTTT. The full variable domain, in which reference TRBV5-4 and TRBJ1-3 provide the parts outside the CDR3, is ETGVTQSPTHLIKTRGQQVTLRCSSQSGHNTVSWYQQALGQGPQFIFQYYREEENGRGNFPPRFSGLQFPNYSSELNVNALELDDSALYLCASSPSDRSGNTIYFGEGSWLTVV.

This clone was seen once. DNA for the CDR3: TGTGCCAGCAGCTTAGGGACACTATACTCTGGAAACACCATATATTTT. Protein: CASSLGTLYSGNTIYF. V gene TRBV7-2 combines with J gene TRBJ1-3; TRBD1 might be the D (5 bases). With 1 base removed from V and 0 bases from J, the gap between germline ends came to 10 bases. Per germline, CDR1 SGHTA and CDR2 FQGNSA. This CDR3 contains 16 residues.

V usage is TRBV10-3 and J usage is TRBJ1-1; tentative D call: TRBD1 (5 bases). Trimming removed 3 bases from V and 2 bases from J, with 13 bases in between. The CDR3 consists of 15 residues. Germline CDR1 and CDR2: ENHRY and SYGVKD. The CDR3 nucleotides are TGTGCCATCAGTGACCAGGGTAAGAAAAACACTGAAGCTTTCTTT. Its translation: CAISDQGKKNTEAFF.

In this sample, this clone turned up a few times. The chain joins TRBV6-6 to TRBJ1-1; D unclear. The V gene lost 5 bases and the J gene lost 1 base, with 14 bases spanning the gap. Germline CDR1 reads MNHNY; CDR2 reads SVGAGI (reference sequence). The CDR3 consists of 15 residues. CDR3 nucleotide sequence: TGTGCCAGCAGTCTCGGGTTGGGTGGGAACACTGAAGCTTTCTTT. This sequence encodes CASSLGLGGNTEAFF.

The V gene is TRBV6-1, the J gene TRBJ2-7, with TRBD1 matching 10 bases. Per germline, CDR1 MNHNS and CDR2 SASEGT. The CDR3 runs 14 residues. J lost 3 bases, V lost 7 bases, and 6 bases had no gene match. The CDR3 reads CASIPGTGDYEQYF. The CDR3 region has the DNA TGTGCCAGCATCCCCGGGACAGGGGACTACGAGCAGTACTTC.

This clone has more than one count but fewer than ten. The chain uses TRBV4-3 and TRBJ2-2; 8 nucleotides line up with TRBD2. This CDR3 contains 17 residues. V trimming: 0 bases; J trimming: 4 bases; junction bases outside the gene matches: 7. Per germline, CDR1 LGHNA and CDR2 YSLEER. The CDR3 loop is CASSQDRGGAVTGELFF. The CDR3 DNA reads as TGCGCCAGCAGCCAAGATCGGGGGGGGGCGGTCACCGGGGAGCTGTTTTTT.

The V call is TRBV5-4, the J call TRBJ2-1; TRBD1 agrees at 9 bases. Germline-derived CDR1 and CDR2 are SGHNT and YYREEE (reference sequence). Trimming removed 4 bases from V and 0 bases from J; junction bases left unmatched: 2. The CDR3 sequence is 15 residues long. In DNA form, the CDR3 reads TGTGCCAGCAGCACGGACAGGGGCTCCTACAATGAGCAGTTCTTC. This sequence encodes CASSTDRGSYNEQFF.

The rearrangement joins TRBV6-6 to TRBJ1-1, with unresolved D. From germline, CDR1 is MNHNY and CDR2 SVGAGI (reference sequence). Trimming pared 5 bases from V and 0 bases from J, leaving 13 bases between. The CDR3 has 15 residues. CDR3 bases: TGTGCCAGCAGTACGTCCAGGATACTGAACACTGAAGCTTTCTTT. Amino acid sequence: CASSTSRILNTEAFF.

There are a few counts of this clone. This chain connects TRBV7-2 to TRBJ1-5, with no clear D. The germline CDR1 and CDR2 sequences are SGHTA and FQGNSA. The V and J ends lost 0 bases and 7 bases respectively, with 16 bases between them. This CDR3 comprises 16 residues. CDR3 sequence reads: CASSLALGLPHQPQHF. The DNA for the CDR3 is TGTGCCAGCAGCTTAGCGCTCGGGTTGCCGCACCAGCCCCAGCATTTT.

This clone occurred a few times. The V and J genes are TRBV5-4 and TRBJ1-2; D ambiguous. The CDR3 runs to 16 residues. Deletions cut 7 bases from V and 3 bases from J, with 22 bases between. The V gene's germline CDR1 is SGHNT and CDR2 YYREEE (reference sequence). The CDR3 region has the DNA TGTGCCAGCTCTCCGGGAGGGCGGGCGCGGGACTATGGCTACACCTTC. Its protein is CASSPGGRARDYGYTF.

V gene TRBV28 combines with J gene TRBJ1-5; tentatively, D is TRBD1 (5 bases). The CDR3 loop spans 16 amino acids. From germline, CDR1 is MDHEN and CDR2 SYDVKM. Trimming took off 3 bases at V and 0 bases at J, with 12 bases between the two ends. The CDR3 region is CASSFPRGVSNQPQHF. The CDR3 region has the DNA TGTGCCAGCAGTTTTCCCCGGGGGGTTAGCAATCAGCCCCAGCATTTT.

The V call is TRBV4-2, the J call TRBJ2-1, with D perhaps matching TRBD1 (5 bases). The V end lost 0 bases, the J end lost 9 bases, and 15 bases lay between the germline ends. The CDR3 length is 15 residues. CDR1 and CDR2 from the germline V gene are LGHNA and YNFKEQ. The CDR3 DNA sequence: TGTGCCAGCAGCCAAGAAGGGGCCAGGCCGGGTGAGCAGTTCTTC. Amino acids: CASSQEGARPGEQFF.

V and J are TRBV30 and TRBJ1-2, with TRBD1 as a possible D gene (6 bases). The CDR3 contains 13 residues. Trimming removed 0 bases at V and 4 bases at J, with 9 bases between. CDR1 and CDR2 (germline): GTSNPN, SVGIG (reference sequence). The chain's CDR3 is CAWSVQGLYGYTF. The DNA of the CDR3 is TGTGCCTGGAGTGTGCAGGGGCTCTATGGCTACACCTTC.

With respect to this clone: Other DNA sequences in the same sample also yield this CDR3. The chain is built from TRBV6-5 and TRBJ1-6; D is possibly TRBD1 (5 bases). CDR3 size: 15 residues. Trimming took 6 bases from V and 5 from J, leaving 14 bases between them. Germline V gene lookup returns CDR1 MNHEY and CDR2 SVGAGI. The CDR3 spells CASSPRGGHNSPLHF. The CDR3 coding sequence is TGTGCCAGCAGCCCGCGCGGGGGTCATAATTCACCCCTCCACTTT.

The V and J genes are TRBV30 and TRBJ2-3; the match to TRBD2 covers 9 bases. CDR3 length: 15 residues. The V segment lost 1 base and the J segment 2 bases; nucleotides outside the gene matches: 4. The V gene's germline CDR1 is GTSNPN and CDR2 SVGIG (reference sequence). The CDR3 DNA reads as TGTGCCTGGAGTGAATTAGCGGGGGTCACAGATACGCAGTATTTT. As protein: CAWSELAGVTDTQYF.

The chain has TRBV18 and TRBJ2-7, with 7 bases matching TRBD1. Germline CDR1 reads KGHSH; CDR2 reads LQKENI. V was pared by 1 base and J by 2 bases, with 23 bases of the junction left unmatched. The CDR3 totals 21 residues. CDR3 coding DNA: TGTGCCAGCTCACCACAGGGGCCGGGAACAGGGGTCTCTCTGTCGACCTACGAGCAGTACTTC. Translation gives CASSPQGPGTGVSLSTYEQYF.

This clone has a handful of counts. The gene calls are TRBV5-4 and TRBJ1-1; D might be TRBD1 (6 bases). Looked up from germline, CDR1 is SGHNT and CDR2 is YYREEE (reference sequence). V dropped 4 bases and J dropped 1 base, with 8 bases sitting between them. CDR3 length: 13 residues. This chain's CDR3 is CASSPTGNTEAFF. CDR3 DNA sequence: TGTGCCAGCAGCCCGACAGGGAACACTGAAGCTTTCTTT.

This clone appeared once. The chain uses TRBV6-1 and TRBJ1-1; TRBD1 matches 8 bases. V lost 8 bases, J lost 1 base, and 9 bases stayed unmatched. From germline, CDR1 is MNHNS and CDR2 SASEGT. The CDR3 has 15 amino acids. CDR3 in amino acids: CASSGQVNGNTEAFF. The CDR3, as DNA: TGTGCCAGCTCGGGACAGGTCAATGGGAACACTGAAGCTTTCTTT.

This clone was recorded a few times. V is TRBV19 and J is TRBJ1-4, with unresolved D. The ends were cut back, 3 bases at V and 3 bases at J, with 8 bases in the middle. The CDR3 length is 14 residues. The germline gives CDR1 LNHDA, CDR2 SQIVND (reference sequence). CDR3 residues: CASSMWQSNEKLFF. The CDR3 coding sequence is TGTGCCAGTAGTATGTGGCAGTCTAATGAAAAACTGTTTTTT.

This sequence joins TRBV6-1 and TRBJ2-7; 9 nucleotides match TRBD2. The length of the CDR3 is 14 residues. Trimming cost V 4 bases and J 2 bases; bases outside gene matches: 3. CDR1 and CDR2 from the germline V gene are MNHNS and SASEGT. The CDR3 DNA sequence: TGTGCCAGCAGTGTATTAGCGGGGGCCTACGAGCAGTACTTC. The encoded protein is CASSVLAGAYEQYF.